Sequencing of this TCR beta chain was carried out in a study of CD8+ T cells in alopecia areata. Study details: The drug, oral tofacitinib, was given to treated patients at 5 to 10 mg twice daily. Once tofacitinib had been taken for 6 to 18 months, 6 months off drug followed.

Note on this clone: Its antigen is as yet unknown.

Sequencing templates came from extracted RNA that was reverse transcribed into cDNA. Generated by immunoSEQ multiplex PCR, the TCRdb table keeps only in-frame clones and is missing some. The data contain more than 200,000 clones, roughly 44% of them singletons. V lost 4 bases and J 2 bases, leaving 12 bases between the germline ends. The CDR3 contains 15 residues. From germline, CDR1 is MGHRA and CDR2 YSYEKL. Treatment reported: oral pan-JAK inhibitor, 5-10 mg twice daily. Findings and limits, study-wide: There were many expanded lesional clones persisting in scalp and blood during tofacitinib.

The chain employs TRBV4-1 and TRBJ1-5, with D tentatively TRBD1 (5 bases). The TCR sequence derives from a human donor with alopecia areata. The sequenced sample was CD4+ T cells sorted from blood, obtained at approximately week 36, from a patient treated with tofacitinib. Written as DNA, the CDR3 is TGCGCCAGCAGCCTCAGGGCGACGGGCAATCAGCCCCAGCATTTT. Translating it yields CASSLRATGNQPQHF.